This entry lists 24 T cell receptor beta chains sequenced from one sample in a study of blood T cells in healthy people across ages. A sample-barcoded 5' primer and a J-beta primer mix were used in a second PCR of about 7 to 12 cycles. Via MiXCR, TCRdb re-called the 5' RACE reads, giving one row per CDR3 protein. Among hundreds of thousands of distinct CDR3 sequences listed, about 28% were seen once. This sample also belongs to another study, concerning T cells of mothers and their children.

The specimen sequenced was blood. The receptors come from a boy younger than 10 in good health.

This clonotype was counted at least ten times. The chain recombines TRBV28 with TRBJ1-2; no reliable D call. The CDR3 sequence is 12 residues long. Germline lookup yields CDR1 MDHEN and CDR2 SYDVKM. The V end was cut by 2 bases, the J end by 4 bases, with 5 bases between. The CDR3 region has the DNA TGTGCCAGCAGTTTAGGCCTCTATGGCTACACCTTC. Translating gives CASSLGLYGYTF.

This clonotype occurred a few times. The gene calls are TRBV2 and TRBJ2-6; no clear D. Germline CDR1 and CDR2: SNHLY and FYNNEI. CDR3 size: 14 residues. V lost 8 bases, J lost 2 bases, and 10 bases lay in between. CDR3 sequence reads: CASGARTGANVLTF. CDR3 bases: TGTGCCAGCGGAGCACGAACTGGGGCCAACGTCCTGACTTTC.

This chain uses TRBV2 with TRBJ2-5, with unresolved D. The V gene's germline CDR1 is SNHLY and CDR2 FYNNEI. This CDR3 comprises 13 residues. Trimming left V 8 bases short and J 2 bases short, with 12 bases between. CDR3 coding DNA: TGTGCCAGCGACCGAATCGTACAAGAGACCCAGTACTTC. Translation gives CASDRIVQETQYF. Combining the CDR3 with reference TRBV2 and TRBJ2-5 gives the whole variable domain EPEVTQTPSHQVTQMGQEVILRCVPISNHLYFYWYRQILGQKVEFLVSFYNNEISEKSEIFDDQFSVERPDGSNFTLKIRSTKLEDSAMYFCASDRIVQETQYFGPGTRLLVL.

This clonotype was detected only a few times. The chain combines TRBV2 with TRBJ1-2, with 7 bases aligning to TRBD1. CDR1 SNHLY and CDR2 FYNNEI come from the germline V gene. The CDR3 sequence is 15 residues long. J gave up 8 bases and V 6 bases, and 15 bases lay outside the gene matches. The CDR3 reads CASRVRAQGLGGYTF. Here the CDR3 DNA reads TGTGCCAGCAGGGTCCGAGCACAGGGGCTTGGAGGCTACACCTTC.

The CDR3 loop is CAIGGWSNNYGYTF. The CDR3 nucleotides are TGTGCCATTGGGGGATGGAGCAACAACTATGGCTACACCTTC. The rearrangement uses TRBV12-3 or TRBV12-4 and TRBJ1-2; D possibly corresponds to TRBD1 (5 bases). There are 14 residues in the CDR3. V was trimmed by 10 bases and J by 2 bases, leaving 17 bases between them.

This chain joins TRBV6-2 or TRBV6-3 and TRBJ1-2; weak D call: TRBD1 (5 bases). Germline values: CDR1 MNHEY, CDR2 SVGEGT. CDR3 length: 15 amino acids. Trimming shortened V by 5 bases and J by 0 bases, and 13 bases separated the two germline ends. The CDR3 spells CASSLKTAANYGYTF. CDR3 bases: TGTGCCAGCAGTCTAAAGACAGCCGCTAACTATGGCTACACCTTC.

This clonotype was counted only a few times. The chain employs TRBV9 and TRBJ1-3; D unresolved. Germline V lookup: CDR1 SGDLS, CDR2 YYNGEE. The CDR3 length is 13 residues. V shed 7 bases and J shed 0 bases, with 8 bases lying between them. For the CDR3, the DNA is TGTGCCAGCGGGCGGGACTCTGGAAACACCATATATTTT. Protein: CASGRDSGNTIYF.

This chain links TRBV24-1 with TRBJ2-7; D possibly corresponds to TRBD2 (5 bases). V was trimmed by 5 bases and J by 0 bases, leaving 10 bases between them. This CDR3 region has 14 residues. The germline CDR1 and CDR2 sequences are KGHDR and SFDVKD. The CDR3 nucleotides read TGTGCCACCAGTGCACGGAGGAGCTCCTACGAGCAGTACTTC. This translates into CATSARRSSYEQYF.

This clonotype was observed a few times. The V and J genes are TRBV7-2 and TRBJ2-5; D perhaps matches TRBD1 (6 bases). Germline CDR1 reads SGHTA; CDR2 reads FQGNSA. V gave up 1 base and J gave up 4 bases, with 10 bases separating them. CDR3 length equals 14 residues. The CDR3, as DNA: TGTGCCAGCAGCTTAGACCAGGGGCCAGAGACCCAGTACTTC. Translating it yields CASSLDQGPETQYF. The full variable domain, in which reference TRBV7-2 and TRBJ2-5 provide the parts outside the CDR3, is GAGVSQSPSNKVTEKGKDVELRCDPISGHTALYWYRQSLGQGLEFLIYFQGNSAPDKSGLPSDRFSAERTGGSVSTLTIQRTQQEDSAVYLCASSLDQGPETQYFGPGTRLLVL.

This clonotype was seen more than once but under ten times. The chain couples TRBV5-6 to TRBJ1-5; D call uncertain. Per germline, CDR1 SGHDT and CDR2 YYEEEE. This CDR3 has 18 amino acids. V was trimmed by 4 bases and J by 0 bases, leaving 20 bases between them. The CDR3 reads CASSAGGSGTYSNQPQHF. The CDR3 DNA is TGTGCCAGCAGCGCAGGTGGCAGCGGCACTTATAGCAATCAGCCCCAGCATTTT.

The chain has TRBV29-1 and TRBJ2-1, with D perhaps matching TRBD1 (6 bases). From germline, CDR1 is SQVTM and CDR2 ANQGSEA. V gave up 8 bases and J gave up 4 bases, with 18 bases separating them. The CDR3 loop spans 14 amino acids. The CDR3 loop is CSSNPRDKYNEQFF. CDR3 DNA: TGCAGCTCAAACCCTCGGGACAAATACAATGAGCAGTTCTTC.

This chain links TRBV24-1 with TRBJ2-1; 7 bases align to TRBD1. The germline V gene encodes CDR1 KGHDR and CDR2 SFDVKD. The CDR3 has 12 residues. The V and J ends lost 6 bases and 10 bases, in that order; junction bases with no gene match: 5. The CDR3, as DNA: TGTGCCACCAGTAAACAGGGGTACGAGCAGTTCTTC. Translating gives CATSKQGYEQFF.

The chain has TRBV7-8 and TRBJ2-3; tentatively, D is TRBD1 (6 bases). V lost 5 bases and J lost 0, with 15 bases in between. The CDR3 is 16 amino acids. Germline V lookup: CDR1 SGHVS, CDR2 FQNEAQ. CDR3 sequence: CASSIYTGSSTDTQYF. The CDR3 nucleotides are TGTGCCAGCAGCATTTACACAGGGTCTAGCACAGATACGCAGTATTTT. Supplemented by reference TRBV7-8 and TRBJ2-3, the full variable domain reads GAGVSQSPRYKVAKRGQDVALRCDPISGHVSLFWYQQALGQGPEFLTYFQNEAQLDKSGLPSDRFFAERPEGSVSTLKIQRTQQEDSAVYLCASSIYTGSSTDTQYFGPGTRLTVL.

This clonotype appeared a single time. This chain joins TRBV5-1 and TRBJ1-2; D unclear. Trimming removed 2 bases from V and 7 bases from J, with 12 bases in between. The length of the CDR3 is 13 residues. Germline CDR1 reads SGHRS; CDR2 reads YFSETQ. The chain's CDR3 is CASSLSGICGYTF. In DNA, the CDR3 is TGCGCCAGCAGCTTATCGGGCATCTGTGGCTACACCTTC. Full variable domain (rest looked up from reference TRBV5-1 and TRBJ1-2): KAGVTQTPRYLIKTRGQQVTLSCSPISGHRSVSWYQQTPGQGLQFLFEYFSETQRNKGNFPGRFSGRQFSNSRSEMNVSTLELGDSALYLCASSLSGICGYTFGSGTRLTVV.

This chain joins TRBV6-1 and TRBJ2-1, with D possibly being TRBD2 (5 bases). CDR1 and CDR2 from the germline V gene are MNHNS and SASEGT. The CDR3 length is 15 residues. V lost 1 base and J 4 bases, leaving 11 bases between the germline ends. CDR3 protein: CASSEGGYLYNEQFF. The CDR3 bases are TGTGCCAGCAGTGAAGGAGGGTACCTTTACAATGAGCAGTTCTTC.

This chain links TRBV7-9 with TRBJ2-1, with 14 bases lining up with TRBD2. The CDR3 is 15 amino acids. V was pared by 5 bases and J by 6 bases, with 3 bases of the junction left unmatched. Looked up from germline, CDR1 is SEHNR and CDR2 is FQNEAQ (reference sequence). CDR3 DNA sequence: TGTGCCAGCAGCCGGACTAGCGGGAGGATCAATGAGCAGTTCTTC. As protein: CASSRTSGRINEQFF. Variable domain in full (rest from reference TRBV7-9 and TRBJ2-1): DTGVSQNPRHKITKRGQNVTFRCDPISEHNRLYWYRQTLGQGPEFLTYFQNEAQLEKSRLLSDRFSAERPKGSFSTLEIQRTEQGDSAMYLCASSRTSGRINEQFFGPGTRLTVL.

The chain employs TRBV4-2 and TRBJ2-4; 8 bases agree with TRBD2. The CDR3 covers 16 residues. The trim removed 4 bases at V and 5 bases at J, leaving 10 bases unmatched. The germline CDR1 and CDR2 sequences are LGHNA and YNFKEQ. The CDR3 loop reads CASSPPWRGAENIQYF. The CDR3 DNA is TGTGCCAGCAGCCCCCCGTGGCGGGGGGCTGAAAACATTCAGTACTTC.

The rearrangement links TRBV6-2 or TRBV6-3 to TRBJ2-6; 10 bases are shared with TRBD2. This CDR3 is 16 amino acids long. Germline assignment: CDR1 MNHEY and CDR2 SVGEGT. The V and J ends lost 5 bases and 3 bases, in that order; junction bases with no gene match: 4. The CDR3 loop reads CASSLAGVGGANVLTF. CDR3 in DNA: TGTGCCAGCAGTCTAGCGGGAGTTGGTGGGGCCAACGTCCTGACTTTC.

This clonotype was seen a few times. A read error may produce the germline difference seen at one junction end. The gene calls are TRBV12-5 and TRBJ2-5; 10 nucleotides match TRBD2. CDR1 and CDR2 from the germline V gene are LGHNT and FRNRAP. The CDR3 sequence is 18 residues long. In nucleotides, the CDR3 is TGTGCTAGTGCTTTGATAGCCCGGGGACTAGCGTACCAAGAGACCCAGTACTTC. Protein: CASALIARGLAYQETQYF.

The J gene is TRBJ1-5, the V gene TRBV7-2; weak D call: TRBD1 (5 bases). V was trimmed by 4 bases and J by 6 bases, leaving 10 bases between them. From germline, CDR1 is SGHTA and CDR2 FQGNSA. The CDR3 length is 13 residues. CDR3 amino acids: CASSSGLPQPQHF. The CDR3 nucleotides read TGTGCCAGCAGCTCAGGGTTACCTCAGCCCCAGCATTTT.

With regard to this clonotype: One end of the junction varies from germline; a read error may be responsible. The chain links TRBV20-1 to TRBJ2-3; weak D call: TRBD2 (7 bases). The CDR3 is 15 amino acids. Germline V gene sequence: CDR1 DFQATT, CDR2 SNEGSKA (reference sequence). CDR3 nucleotides: TGCAGCGCTAGAGTGGGGGGGCTTGATGGAGATACGCAGTATTTT. Its protein product is CSARVGGLDGDTQYF.

The chain employs TRBV9 and TRBJ2-5, with a tentative D call TRBD2 (5 bases). CDR3 length equals 15 residues. Germline V gives CDR1 SGDLS, CDR2 YYNGEE. V dropped 0 bases and J dropped 5 bases, with 14 bases sitting between them. CDR3 bases: TGTGCCAGCAGCGTAGGGAGCTCCCAGCGGGAGACCCAGTACTTC. Protein product: CASSVGSSQRETQYF.

The genes are TRBV9 and TRBJ2-5; D unresolved. The CDR3 has 15 residues. V gave up 1 base and J gave up 0 bases, with 10 bases separating them. Germline-derived CDR1 and CDR2 are SGDLS and YYNGEE. The CDR3 is CASSVSGSNQETQYF. The CDR3 DNA sequence: TGTGCCAGCAGCGTATCTGGGTCTAACCAAGAGACCCAGTACTTC.

The V gene is TRBV29-1, the J gene TRBJ1-1; tentatively, D is TRBD1 (5 bases). The length of the CDR3 is 13 residues. V was cut by 5 bases and J by 3 bases, with 13 bases left in between. Germline V lookup: CDR1 SQVTM, CDR2 ANQGSEA. Here the CDR3 DNA reads TGCAGCGTTCAAGTCTCGGGGGACACTGAAGCTTTCTTT. It yields the protein CSVQVSGDTEAFF.